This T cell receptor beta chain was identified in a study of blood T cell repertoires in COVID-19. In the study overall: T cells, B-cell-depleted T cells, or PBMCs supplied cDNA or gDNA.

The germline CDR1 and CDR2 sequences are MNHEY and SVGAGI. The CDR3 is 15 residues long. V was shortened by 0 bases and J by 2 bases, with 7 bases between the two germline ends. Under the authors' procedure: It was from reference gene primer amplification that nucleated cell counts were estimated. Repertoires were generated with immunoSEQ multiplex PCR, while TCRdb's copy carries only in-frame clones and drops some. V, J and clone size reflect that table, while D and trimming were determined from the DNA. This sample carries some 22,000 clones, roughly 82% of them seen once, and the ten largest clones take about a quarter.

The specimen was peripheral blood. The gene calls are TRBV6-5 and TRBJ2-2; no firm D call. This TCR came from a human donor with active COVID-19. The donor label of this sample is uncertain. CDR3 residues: CASSYSSSNTGELFF. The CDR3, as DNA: TGTGCCAGCAGTTACTCGTCTTCTAACACCGGGGAGCTGTTTTTT.